This record looks at one TCR beta chain sequence and its context. As yet, its antigen is unknown. The data originate from a study of metastatic and nonmetastatic thyroid tumors. Whole-study context: Repertoires were compared across blood and tumor or nodule tissue from malignant and benign thyroid patients.

Treatment of any kind had been given to no patient before thyroid surgery. V was trimmed by 0 bases and J by 5 bases, leaving 8 bases between them. The CDR3 loop spans 13 amino acids. Study-level points and caveats: Malignant thyroid tumors reportedly exceeded benign nodules significantly in TCR beta diversity, with the difference appearing in blood and tumor.

Per the authors' pipeline: Across clinicopathological groups, CDR3 differences served as the basis for building a distant-metastasis classifier for papillary thyroid cancer. TCRdb used MiXCR to call clones anew from the PCR reads. TCRdb, rather than the study authors, made the V and J calls. Among 7,800 or so clones listed, approximately 18% were seen once. The receptor was derived from a female donor with papillary thyroid cancer or a benign thyroid nodule (not recorded which). Some clones in this sample may be carry-over from other donors' samples. The specimen was adjacent normal tissue. This chain uses TRBV12-3 or TRBV12-4 with TRBJ2-7; D is unclear. The CDR3 sequence is CASSLAQGHEQYF. CDR3 coding DNA: TGTGCCAGCAGTTTAGCGCAAGGGCACGAGCAGTACTTC.